This TCR beta chain was captured in a study of blood T cell repertoires in COVID-19 (dated by TCRdb to 2018 to 2021). In the study overall: Samples covering the acute and convalescent phases of COVID-19 were provided by collaborators in the United States, Italy and Spain. Subjects who had been exposed to COVID-19, were actively infected with it, or had recovered from it provided the deeply sampled blood TCRbeta repertoires that made up the dataset. The repertoires were made available in a free public database intended to serve as a resource for research on the immune response to SARS-CoV-2. A de-identified subject ID, COVID-19 status, age in years and sex were almost always included in the sample metadata. The material from the prospective study consisted of cDNA or gDNA derived from T cells, B-cell-depleted T cells, or PBMCs. Where available, HLA class I and class II types were taken from metadata supplied by the sample provider and were not determined by assay-based typing. The samples were drawn from two sources: the first 160 participants of the ongoing ImmuneRACE study, and 1,000 to 1,500 subjects contributed by 6 global collaborators.

TCRbeta CDR3 regions were amplified from genomic DNA using the immunoSEQ Assay, a bias-controlled multiplex PCR. In the authors' own workflow: Nucleated cell counts per sample were estimated from amplification of reference gene primers within the assay. To quantify the absolute abundance of each unique TCRbeta CDR3 rearrangement, sequence reads were collapsed and filtered. For each sample, productive Simpson clonality was calculated by taking the square root of Simpson's diversity index across productive rearrangements. Here the immuneACCESS table is served through TCRdb, limited to in-frame sequences with V and J called. Missing clones are a known gap in these copies; in checked studies unresolved V genes cover under half, and the rest lacks a known reason. V and J calls plus clone size are reproduced from that table; the DNA served to infer D and trimming. The sample includes approximately 280,000 clones, with around 90% observed a single time. The top ten clonotypes cover approximately 8.8% of the sample.

What the work shows at the level of the full study, not this receptor alone: The quantity of clinical and demographic metadata differed by source and by participant and was supplied without curation.

In regard to this clone: The antigen it binds to is not known. Nothing much larger sits one base from this clone, and base qualities are not available.

The collaborating institutions used their own protocols to collect whole blood in K2EDTA tubes. For TCRbeta analysis, collaborator samples were shipped as frozen whole blood, as isolated PBMCs, or as DNA extracted from either sample type. The CDR3 has 16 amino acids, counting the end cysteine and phenylalanine. Left in the record is the CDR3 DNA by itself, 48 bases read in frame from the first base. The germline V and J ends show losses of 4 bases and 8 bases respectively, and no gene match explains 7 bases of the junction. CDR1 and CDR2, per the germline V gene, are MGHRA and YSYEKL. The sequenced sample consisted of peripheral blood. The sequence joins TRBV4-1 to TRBJ2-1; 14 of the junction bases match TRBD2. The receptor comes from a man younger than 35 with active or convalescent COVID-19. The CDR3 reads as follows: CASSRKTSGGAYEQFF. The DNA is as follows: TGCGCCAGCAGCCGCAAGACTAGCGGGGGGGCGTATGAGCAGTTCTTC.